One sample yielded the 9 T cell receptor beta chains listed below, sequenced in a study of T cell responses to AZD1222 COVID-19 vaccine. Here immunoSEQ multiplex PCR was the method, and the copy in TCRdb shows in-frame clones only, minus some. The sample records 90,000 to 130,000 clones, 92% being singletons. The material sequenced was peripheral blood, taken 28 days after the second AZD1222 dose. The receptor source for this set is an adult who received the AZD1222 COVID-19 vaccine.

The CDR3 DNA is TGTGCCAGCAGCCCCCCCACGACTGAAGCTTTCTTT. This encodes CASSPPTTEAFF. V usage is TRBV7-8 and J usage is TRBJ1-1; no clear D gene. The V gene lost 5 bases and the J gene lost 5 bases, with 9 bases spanning the gap. The CDR3 runs 12 residues. Germline V gene lookup returns CDR1 SGHVS and CDR2 FQNEAQ. The full variable domain, rest sourced from reference TRBV7-8 and TRBJ1-1, is GAGVSQSPRYKVAKRGQDVALRCDPISGHVSLFWYQQALGQGPEFLTYFQNEAQLDKSGLPSDRFFAERPEGSVSTLKIQRTQQEDSAVYLCASSPPTTEAFFGQGTRLTVV.

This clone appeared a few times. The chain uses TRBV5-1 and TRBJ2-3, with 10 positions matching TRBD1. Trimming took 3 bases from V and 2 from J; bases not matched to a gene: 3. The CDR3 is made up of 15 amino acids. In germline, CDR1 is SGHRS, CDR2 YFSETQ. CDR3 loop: CASSSGTGVTDTQYF. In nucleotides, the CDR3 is TGCGCCAGCAGCTCGGGGACAGGGGTCACAGATACGCAGTATTTT.

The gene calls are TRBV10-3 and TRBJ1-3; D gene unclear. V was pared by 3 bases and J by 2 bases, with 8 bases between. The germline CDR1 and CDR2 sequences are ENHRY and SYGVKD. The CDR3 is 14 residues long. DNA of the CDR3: TGTGCCATCAGTGAACCGGATACTGGAAACACCATATATTTT. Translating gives CAISEPDTGNTIYF.

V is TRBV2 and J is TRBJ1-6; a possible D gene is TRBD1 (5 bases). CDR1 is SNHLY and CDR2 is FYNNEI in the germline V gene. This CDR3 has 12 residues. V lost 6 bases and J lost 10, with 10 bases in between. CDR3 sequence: CASRGEGSPLHF. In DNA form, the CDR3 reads TGTGCCAGCAGGGGGGAGGGATCACCCCTCCACTTT.

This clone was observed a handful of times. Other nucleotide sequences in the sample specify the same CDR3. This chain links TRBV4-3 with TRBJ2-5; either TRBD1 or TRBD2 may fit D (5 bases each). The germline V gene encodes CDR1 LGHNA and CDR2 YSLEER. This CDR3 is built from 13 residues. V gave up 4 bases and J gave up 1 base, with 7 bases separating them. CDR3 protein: CASSLGVQETQYF. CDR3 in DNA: TGCGCCAGCAGCCTGGGGGTCCAAGAGACCCAGTACTTC.

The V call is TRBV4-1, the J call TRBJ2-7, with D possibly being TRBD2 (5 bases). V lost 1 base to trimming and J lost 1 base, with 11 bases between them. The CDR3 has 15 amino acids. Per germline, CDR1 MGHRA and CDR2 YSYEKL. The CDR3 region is CASSQVITGSYEQYF. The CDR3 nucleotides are TGCGCCAGCAGCCAAGTGATCACGGGGTCCTACGAGCAGTACTTC.

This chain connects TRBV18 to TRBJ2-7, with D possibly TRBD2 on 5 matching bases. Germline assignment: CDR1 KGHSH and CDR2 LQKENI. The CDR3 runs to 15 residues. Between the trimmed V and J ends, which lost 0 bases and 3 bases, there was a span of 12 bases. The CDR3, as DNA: TGTGCCAGCTCACCACCGGAACGGGGAGTCTACGAGCAGTACTTC. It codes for CASSPPERGVYEQYF.

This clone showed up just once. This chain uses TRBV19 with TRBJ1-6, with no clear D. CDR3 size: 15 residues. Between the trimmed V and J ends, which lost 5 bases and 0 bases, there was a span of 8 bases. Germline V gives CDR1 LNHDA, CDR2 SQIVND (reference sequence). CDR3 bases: TGTGCCAGTAGTGATAAAAGCTCCTATAATTCACCCCTCCACTTT. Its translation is CASSDKSSYNSPLHF.

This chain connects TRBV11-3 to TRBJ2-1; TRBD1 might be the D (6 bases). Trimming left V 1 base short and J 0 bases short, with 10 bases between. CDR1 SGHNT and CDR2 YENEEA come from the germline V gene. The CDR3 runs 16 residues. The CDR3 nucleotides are TGTGCCAGCAGCTTAGCAGGGACAAGCTCCTACAATGAGCAGTTCTTC. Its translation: CASSLAGTSSYNEQFF.